Following are 10 T cell receptor beta chains from one sample sequenced in a study of beta chain features in type 1 diabetes. Findings and limits, study-wide: There was a moderate but significant shortening of TCRB CDR3s in all four CD4+ subsets of Type 1 diabetes patients.

The authors reverse transcribed all of the isolated RNA, so sequencing captured expressed TCRB transcripts. Profiling relied on immunoSEQ multiplex PCR, and the TCRdb table lists in-frame clones only, not all of them. The table includes 250,000 to 300,000 clones, roughly 24% detected once. These TCRs are of unknown antigen specificity. Sequencing was carried out using naive CD4+ T cells from blood. The receptors derive from a woman aged 25 to 45 with type 1 diabetes.

This clone has more than one count but fewer than ten. This CDR3 is CASSQRDRVPDTQYF. CDR3 nucleotides: TGTGCCAGCTCACAACGGGACAGGGTTCCAGATACGCAGTATTTT. The chain carries TRBV18 and TRBJ2-3; 9 positions match TRBD1. With 4 bases clipped from V and 4 bases from J, the junction kept 6 bases outside the gene matches. The germline V gene has CDR1 KGHSH and CDR2 LQKENI. There are 15 residues in the CDR3.

The chain carries TRBV9 and TRBJ2-2; no definite D call. V lost 0 bases and J lost 4, with 13 bases in between. The CDR3 runs 16 residues. Germline V gene sequence: CDR1 SGDLS, CDR2 YYNGEE. The CDR3 reads CASSVGMTTTTGELFF. DNA for the CDR3: TGTGCCAGCAGCGTAGGTATGACCACTACCACCGGGGAGCTGTTTTTT.

This sequence joins TRBV6-4 and TRBJ2-3; 7 positions agree with TRBD1. V dropped 4 bases and J dropped 3; count of bases not matched to a gene: 7. There are 15 residues in the CDR3. Germline CDR1 MRHNA, CDR2 SNTAGT. CDR3 protein: CASSATGRLTDTQYF. CDR3 DNA: TGTGCCAGCAGTGCGACAGGGCGTTTAACAGATACGCAGTATTTT.

This clone was seen more than once but under ten times. The rearrangement links TRBV11-2 to TRBJ2-1, with D uncertain. Germline CDR1 is SGHAT and CDR2 is FQNNGV. Trimming shortened V by 3 bases and J by 0 bases, and 15 bases separated the two germline ends. The CDR3 is made up of 17 amino acids. The CDR3 DNA follows: TGTGCCAGCAGCTTCACGCGCGGCGGTAGCTCCTACAATGAGCAGTTCTTC. It yields the protein CASSFTRGGSSYNEQFF.

This clone has a handful of counts. This rearrangement joins TRBV30 to TRBJ2-1; 10 nucleotides match TRBD2. Losses at the gene ends were 4 bases for V and 7 bases for J; bases not matched to a gene: 1. This CDR3 contains 12 residues. The germline V gene encodes CDR1 GTSNPN and CDR2 SVGIG (reference sequence). CDR3 residues: CAWKREGNEQFF. CDR3 sequence (DNA): TGTGCCTGGAAGCGGGAGGGGAATGAGCAGTTCTTC.

This clone came up a few times. The J gene is TRBJ2-7, the V gene TRBV30, with 10 bases fitting TRBD2. This CDR3 region has 14 residues. The trim removed 0 bases at V and 2 bases at J, leaving 1 base unmatched. CDR1 and CDR2 (germline): GTSNPN, SVGIG (reference sequence). The CDR3 bases are TGTGCCTGGAGTGTACTAGCGGGGCCCTACGAGCAGTACTTC. Translated, it gives CAWSVLAGPYEQYF.

The genes are TRBV4-1 and TRBJ2-7; 10 nucleotides line up with TRBD2. Germline V CDR1 and CDR2: MGHRA, YSYEKL. This CDR3 region has 18 residues. The J segment lost 1 base and the V segment lost 4 bases, leaving 13 bases of the junction unmatched. The CDR3 DNA follows: TGCGCCAGCAGCCCCAAAAGAGGAGCGGGAGGGGGTTCCTACGAGCAGTACTTC. Encoded protein: CASSPKRGAGGGSYEQYF.

This chain joins TRBV30 and TRBJ1-2, with D uncertain. The CDR3 is made up of 13 amino acids. Germline CDR1 is GTSNPN and CDR2 is SVGIG (reference sequence). V was clipped by 2 bases and J by 4 bases, with 11 bases between them. CDR3 amino acids: CAWSRPGSYGYTF. The CDR3 DNA follows: TGTGCCTGGAGTCGGCCTGGGAGCTATGGCTACACCTTC.

The rearrangement joins TRBV19 to TRBJ2-5, with 8 nucleotides matching TRBD2. J lost 5 bases, V lost 2 bases, and 7 bases had no gene match. Germline lookup yields CDR1 LNHDA and CDR2 SQIVND (reference sequence). The CDR3 totals 15 residues. The CDR3 reads CASSITSGSGETQYF. The CDR3 nucleotides are TGTGCCAGTAGTATAACTAGCGGTAGCGGGGAGACCCAGTACTTC.

The gene calls are TRBV6-1 and TRBJ2-3; 7 nucleotides line up with TRBD2. V dropped 6 bases and J dropped 7; count of bases not matched to a gene: 13. This CDR3 region has 15 residues. CDR1 is MNHNS and CDR2 is SASEGT in the germline V gene. Here the CDR3 reads CASSGDYPGSNTQYF. The CDR3 bases are TGTGCCAGCAGCGGGGACTACCCTGGGTCGAATACGCAGTATTTT.